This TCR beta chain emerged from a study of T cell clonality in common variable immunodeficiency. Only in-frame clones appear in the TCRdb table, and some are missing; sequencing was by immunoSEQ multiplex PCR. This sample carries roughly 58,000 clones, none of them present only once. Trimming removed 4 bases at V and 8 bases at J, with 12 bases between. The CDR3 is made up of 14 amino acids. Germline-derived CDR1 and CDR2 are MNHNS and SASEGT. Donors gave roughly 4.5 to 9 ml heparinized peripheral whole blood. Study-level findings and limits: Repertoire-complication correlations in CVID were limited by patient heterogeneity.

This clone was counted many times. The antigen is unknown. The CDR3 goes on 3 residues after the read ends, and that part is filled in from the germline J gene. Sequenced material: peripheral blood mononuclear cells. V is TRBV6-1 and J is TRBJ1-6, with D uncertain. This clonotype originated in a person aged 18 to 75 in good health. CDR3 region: CASSGGLNYSPLHF. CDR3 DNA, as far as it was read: TGTGCCAGCAGTGGCGGCCTGAATTATTCACCC.